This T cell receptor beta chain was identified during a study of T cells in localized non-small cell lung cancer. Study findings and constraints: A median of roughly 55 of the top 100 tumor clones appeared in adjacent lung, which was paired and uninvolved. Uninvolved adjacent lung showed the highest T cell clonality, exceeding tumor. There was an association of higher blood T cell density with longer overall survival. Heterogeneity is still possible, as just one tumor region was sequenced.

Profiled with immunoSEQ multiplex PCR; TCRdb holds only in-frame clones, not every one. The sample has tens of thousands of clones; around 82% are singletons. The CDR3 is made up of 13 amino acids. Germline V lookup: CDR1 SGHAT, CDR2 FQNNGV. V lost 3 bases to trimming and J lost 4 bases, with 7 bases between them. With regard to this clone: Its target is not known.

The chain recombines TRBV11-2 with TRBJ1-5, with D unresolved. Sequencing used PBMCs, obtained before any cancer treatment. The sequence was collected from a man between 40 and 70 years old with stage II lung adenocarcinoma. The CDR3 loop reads CASSFSDNQPQHF. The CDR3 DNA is TGTGCCAGCAGCTTTTCTGATAATCAGCCCCAGCATTTT.